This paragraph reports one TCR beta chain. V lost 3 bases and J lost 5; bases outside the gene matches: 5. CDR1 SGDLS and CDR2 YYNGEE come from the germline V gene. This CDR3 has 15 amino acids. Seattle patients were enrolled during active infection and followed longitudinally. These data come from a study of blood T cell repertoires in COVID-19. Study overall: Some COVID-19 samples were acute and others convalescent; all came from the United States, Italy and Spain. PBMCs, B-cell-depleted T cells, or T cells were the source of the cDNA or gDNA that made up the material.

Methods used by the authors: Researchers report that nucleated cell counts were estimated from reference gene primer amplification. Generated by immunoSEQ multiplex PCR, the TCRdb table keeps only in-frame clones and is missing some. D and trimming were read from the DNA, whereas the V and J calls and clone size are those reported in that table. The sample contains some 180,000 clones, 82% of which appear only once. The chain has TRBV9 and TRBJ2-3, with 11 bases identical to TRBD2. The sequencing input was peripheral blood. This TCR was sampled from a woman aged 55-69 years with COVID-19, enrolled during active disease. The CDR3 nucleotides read TGTGCCAGCAGCGAAGGGACTAGCGGTGGAGATACGCAGTATTTT. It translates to CASSEGTSGGDTQYF.